Listed below are T cell receptor beta chains from one sample, sequenced in a study of a mutant IDH1 vaccine in newly diagnosed glioma. Data came from immunoSEQ multiplex PCR; TCRdb stores just in-frame clones and leaves some out. The sample includes tens of thousands of clones, around 86% of them seen just once. Their antigens remain unidentified. Sequencing was performed on PBMCs, taken from a glioma patient whose treatment included an IDH1 peptide vaccine. Source of these receptors: a man aged 30 to 39 with glioma. Each CDR3 is given without its conserved first and last residue. The order of the fields is J gene, D gene, V gene, CDR3 protein. The D gene is left open where the match is weak.

j_gene: TRBJ1-2; d_gene: -; v_gene: TRBV19; CDR3aa: ASSIRGQGFGNYGYT
j_gene: TRBJ2-7; d_gene: TRBD1; v_gene: TRBV9; CDR3aa: ASSALRDRGYEQY
j_gene: TRBJ1-1; d_gene: TRBD1; v_gene: TRBV5-1; CDR3aa: ASSLEQGTTEAF
j_gene: TRBJ2-2; d_gene: -; v_gene: TRBV7-2; CDR3aa: ASSLTVGELF
j_gene: TRBJ2-2; d_gene: TRBD1; v_gene: TRBV2; CDR3aa: ASRMTGGEVATGELF
j_gene: TRBJ1-1; d_gene: -; v_gene: TRBV11-2; CDR3aa: ASSLVARGTEAF
j_gene: TRBJ1-1; d_gene: -; v_gene: TRBV5-1; CDR3aa: ASSLVPGMNTEAF
j_gene: TRBJ1-1; d_gene: TRBD1; v_gene: TRBV11-2; CDR3aa: ASSRQGNTEAF
j_gene: TRBJ2-2; d_gene: -; v_gene: TRBV6-5; CDR3aa: ASSYGAGGELF
j_gene: TRBJ1-2; d_gene: -; v_gene: TRBV5-1; CDR3aa: ASSLGTDYGYT
j_gene: TRBJ1-1; d_gene: -; v_gene: TRBV5-5; CDR3aa: ASSFRATNTEAF
j_gene: TRBJ2-1; d_gene: TRBD2; v_gene: TRBV5-4; CDR3aa: ASSYDFGGISYNEQF
j_gene: TRBJ1-2; d_gene: TRBD1; v_gene: TRBV19; CDR3aa: ASIRTGQGAYGYT
j_gene: TRBJ1-5; d_gene: -; v_gene: TRBV9; CDR3aa: ASSVAPGAWPQH
j_gene: TRBJ1-2; d_gene: -; v_gene: TRBV6-1; CDR3aa: ASSQGHGYT